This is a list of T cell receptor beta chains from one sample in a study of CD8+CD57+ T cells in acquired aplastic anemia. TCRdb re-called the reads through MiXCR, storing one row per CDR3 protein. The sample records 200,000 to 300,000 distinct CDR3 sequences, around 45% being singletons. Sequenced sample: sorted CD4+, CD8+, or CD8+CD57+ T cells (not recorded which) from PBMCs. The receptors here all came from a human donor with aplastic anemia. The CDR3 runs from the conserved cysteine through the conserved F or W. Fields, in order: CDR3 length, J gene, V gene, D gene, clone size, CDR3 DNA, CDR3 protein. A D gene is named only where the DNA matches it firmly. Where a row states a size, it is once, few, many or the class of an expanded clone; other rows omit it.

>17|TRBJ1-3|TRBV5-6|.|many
TGTGCCAGCAGCTCCAAACTATCGGGACTGCGAGGGGACACCATATATTTT
CASSSKLSGLRGDTIYF
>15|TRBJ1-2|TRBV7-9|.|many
TGTGCCAGCAGCTCCCGGGACTTAAGTCTCTATGGCTACACCTTC
CASSSRDLSLYGYTF
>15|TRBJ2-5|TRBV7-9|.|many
TGTGCCAGCAGCTCACCCGAGGTGCTACAAGAGACCCAGTACTTC
CASSSPEVLQETQYF
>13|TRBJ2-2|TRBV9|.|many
TGTGCCAGCAGCGTAGGAGGGTCCGGGGAGCTGTTTTTT
CASSVGGSGELFF
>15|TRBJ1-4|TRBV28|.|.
TGTGCCAGCAGTTCGTACAGGGTGGGTAATGAAAAACTGTTTTTT
CASSSYRVGNEKLFF
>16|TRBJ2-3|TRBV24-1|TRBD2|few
TGTGCCAGCAGTGATCCCGCTAGCGGGCGCACAGATACGCAGTATTTT
CASSDPASGRTDTQYF
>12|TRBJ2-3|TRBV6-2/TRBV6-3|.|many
TGTGCCAGCACCTACCGTCCTGGTACGCAGTATTTT
CASTYRPGTQYF
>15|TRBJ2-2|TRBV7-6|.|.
TGTGCCAGCAGCACCCACAGGGAGTACACCGGGGAGTTGTTTTTT
CASSTHREYTGELFF
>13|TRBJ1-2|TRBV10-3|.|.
TGTACCATCAGTGACGGACGGAGAGATGGCTACACCTTC
CTISDGRRDGYTF
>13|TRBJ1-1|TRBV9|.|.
TGTGCCAGCAGCGTAGATGGGGTCTCTGAAGCTTTCTTT
CASSVDGVSEAFF
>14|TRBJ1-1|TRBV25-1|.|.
TGTGCCAGCAGTGTCGGAATAGGCAGCACTGAAGCTTTCTTT
CASSVGIGSTEAFF
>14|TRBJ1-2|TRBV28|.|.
TGTGCCAGCAGTCCCAGGATTACGGGGGGTGGCTACACCTTC
CASSPRITGGGYTF
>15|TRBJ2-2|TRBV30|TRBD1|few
TGTGCCTGGAGTGACGACAGGGGTGGATTCAGGGAGCTGTTTTTT
CAWSDDRGGFRELFF
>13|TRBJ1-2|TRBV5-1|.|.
TGTGCCAGCAGCCTGGACACACCGAATGGCTACACCTTC
CASSLDTPNGYTF
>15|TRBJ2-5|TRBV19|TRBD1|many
TGTGCCAGTAGTATAGTTCCGGGACAGCAAGAGACCCAGTACTTC
CASSIVPGQQETQYF
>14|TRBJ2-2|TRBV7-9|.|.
TGTGCCAGCAGCCCGCTAATTCGCACCGGGGAGCTGTTTTTT
CASSPLIRTGELFF
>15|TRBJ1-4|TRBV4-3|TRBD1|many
TGCGCCAGCAGCCAAGATCGGCAGGGGGATGAAAAACTGTTTTTT
CASSQDRQGDEKLFF
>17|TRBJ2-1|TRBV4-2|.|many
TGTGCCAGCAGCCAAGATCCGGGGGGCCGGTCCTACAATGAGCAGTTCTTC
CASSQDPGGRSYNEQFF
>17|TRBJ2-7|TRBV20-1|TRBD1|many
TGCAGTGCTATCGCGGCCCCCGGGACAGGGAATTCCTACGAGCAGTACTTC
CSAIAAPGTGNSYEQYF
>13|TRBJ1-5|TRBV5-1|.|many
TGCGCCAGCAGCTTGAATGGGAATCAGCCCCAGCATTTT
CASSLNGNQPQHF
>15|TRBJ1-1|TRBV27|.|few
TGTGCCAGCAGTACTCGGACATATATAAACACTGAAGCTTTCTTT
CASSTRTYINTEAFF
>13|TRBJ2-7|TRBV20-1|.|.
TGCAGTGCTAGAGACAGGGGCCCCTACGAGCAGTACTTC
CSARDRGPYEQYF
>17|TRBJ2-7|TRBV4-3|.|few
TGCGCCAGCAGCCAAGATTATGACCGGGACAAGTCCTACGAGCAGTACTTC
CASSQDYDRDKSYEQYF
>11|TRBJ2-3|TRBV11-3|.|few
TGTGCCAGCAGTAACACAGATACGCAGTATTTT
CASSNTDTQYF
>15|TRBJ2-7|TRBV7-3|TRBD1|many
TGTGCCAGCAGCTTAATCTATCAGGGGGACTACGAGCAGTACTTC
CASSLIYQGDYEQYF
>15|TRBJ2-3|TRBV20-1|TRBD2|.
TGCAGTGCTAGCGGGACTAGCCCTGGAGCAGATACGCAGTATTTT
CSASGTSPGADTQYF
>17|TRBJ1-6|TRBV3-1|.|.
TGTGCCAGTAGTATTCGGGCAGTTGGGGCCTATAATTCACCCCTCCACTTT
CASSIRAVGAYNSPLHF
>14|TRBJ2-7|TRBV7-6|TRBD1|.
TGTGCCAGCAGTCCGCACGGGACAGGGGACGAGCAGTACTTC
CASSPHGTGDEQYF
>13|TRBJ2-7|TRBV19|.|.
TGTGCCAGCAAGGGACTTGCTTCCTACGAGCAGTACTTC
CASKGLASYEQYF
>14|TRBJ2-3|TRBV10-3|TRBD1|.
TGTGCCTCAAGGGGGGGGGACAGGGTGGATACGCAGTATTTT
CASRGGDRVDTQYF
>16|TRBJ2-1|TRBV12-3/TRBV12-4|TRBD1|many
TGTGCCAGCAGTTTCCCGGACAGGGGGATCTCCAATGAGCAGTTCTTC
CASSFPDRGISNEQFF
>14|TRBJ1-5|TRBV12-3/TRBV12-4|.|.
TGTGCCAGCAGCCCACAGGAGCTTCGGCAGCCCCAGCATTTT
CASSPQELRQPQHF
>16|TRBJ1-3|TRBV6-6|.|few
TGTGCCAGCAGTTACTCGAACGGGGGGAGAGGAAACACCATATATTTT
CASSYSNGGRGNTIYF
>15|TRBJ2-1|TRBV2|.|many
TGTGCCAGCGGGGGACTCGACTTTTCCTACAATGAGCAGTTCTTC
CASGGLDFSYNEQFF
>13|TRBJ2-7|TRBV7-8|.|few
TGTGCCAGCTTAACCCTAGCGTCCTACGAGCAGTACTTC
CASLTLASYEQYF
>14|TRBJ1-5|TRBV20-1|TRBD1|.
TGCAGTGCGACAGGGGGCGCTAGGAATCAGCCCCAGCATTTT
CSATGGARNQPQHF
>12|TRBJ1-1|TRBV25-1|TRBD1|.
TGTGCCAGCAAGACAGGGTACTCTGAAGCTTTCTTT
CASKTGYSEAFF
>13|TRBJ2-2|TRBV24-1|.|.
TGTGCCACCAGTGGGGGGGAGACCGGGGAGCTGTTTTTT
CATSGGETGELFF
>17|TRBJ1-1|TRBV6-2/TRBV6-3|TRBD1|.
TGTGCCAGCAGATTGGACTACAGGGGGGCCTTTGACACTGAAGCTTTCTTT
CASRLDYRGAFDTEAFF
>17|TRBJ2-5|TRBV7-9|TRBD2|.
TGTGCCAGCAGCGGGAGACTAGCGGGGTTAGTAGAAGAGACCCAGTACTTC
CASSGRLAGLVEETQYF
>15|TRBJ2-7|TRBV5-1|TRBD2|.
TGCGCCAGCAGCCAAGCAGCGGGGGGCCTCTACGAGCAGTACTTC
CASSQAAGGLYEQYF
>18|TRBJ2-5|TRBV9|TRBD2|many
TGTGCCAGCAGCGAGTGGTCTGGGCGGGAGTCGCGCCAAGAGACCCAGTACTTC
CASSEWSGRESRQETQYF
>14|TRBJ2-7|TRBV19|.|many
TGTGCCAGTAGTGATCCGGGGATATACTACGAGCAGTACTTC
CASSDPGIYYEQYF
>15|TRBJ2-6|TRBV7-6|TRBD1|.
TGTGCCAGCAGCTCAGGGGGAGCTGGGGCCAACGTCCTGACTTTC
CASSSGGAGANVLTF
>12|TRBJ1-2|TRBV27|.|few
TGTGCCAGCAGTGCAGATTTTTATGGCTACACCTTC
CASSADFYGYTF
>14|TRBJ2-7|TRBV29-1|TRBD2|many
TGCAGCGTTGTAATCCTGGGGGGGTACTACGAGCAGTACTTC
CSVVILGGYYEQYF